Detailed here is one TCR beta chain. Its antigen is unknown. The sample belongs to a study of shared clonotypes between healthy human individuals. Overall study context: A donor's plate count was three for CD4 naive and three for CD4 memory; CD8 naive had two and CD8 memory one. Points from the study as a whole: Generally, estimated richness proved larger in naive subsets than it did in memory subsets.

Repertoires were generated with immunoSEQ multiplex PCR, while TCRdb's copy carries only in-frame clones and drops some. The data show around 1.9 million clones, 93% seen once. CDR3 size: 13 residues. Germline V lookup: CDR1 GTSNPN, CDR2 SVGIG (reference sequence). Naive CD8 cells were CD45RO-negative, positively selected for CCR7, excluding terminally differentiated effector memory CD45RA+ cells. Sequencing used naive CD8+ T cells from PBMCs. This rearrangement joins TRBV30 to TRBJ2-7; D is possibly TRBD2 (6 bases). The sequence was collected from a young man in good health. Some clones in this sample may be carry-over from other donors' samples. CDR3 sequence (DNA): TGTGCTGGAGGCCGGGAGTATATCTACGAGCAGTACTTC. This gives the protein CAGGREYIYEQYF.